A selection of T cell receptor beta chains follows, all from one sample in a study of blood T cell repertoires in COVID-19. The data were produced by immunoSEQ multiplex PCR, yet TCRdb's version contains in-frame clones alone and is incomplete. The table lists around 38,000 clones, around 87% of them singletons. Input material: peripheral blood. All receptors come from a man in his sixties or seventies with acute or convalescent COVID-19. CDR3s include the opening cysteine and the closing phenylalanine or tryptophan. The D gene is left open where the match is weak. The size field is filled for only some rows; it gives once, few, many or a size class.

cdr3_nt: TGTGCCAGCATTCGACAGGACCATAGTTCACCCCTCCACTTT
cdr3_aa: CASIRQDHSSPLHF
v_call: TRBV28
d_call: -
j_call: TRBJ1-6
clone_size: -

cdr3_nt: TGTGCCAGCAGCCTTAGGACAGGCCCTAGCGTTACCTACAATGAGCAGTTCTTC
cdr3_aa: CASSLRTGPSVTYNEQFF
v_call: TRBV14
d_call: -
j_call: TRBJ2-1
clone_size: -

cdr3_nt: TGTGCCAGCAGCCGCAGGGGACGCACTGAAGCTTTCTTT
cdr3_aa: CASSRRGRTEAFF
v_call: TRBV3-1/TRBV3-2
d_call: -
j_call: TRBJ1-1
clone_size: -

cdr3_nt: TGTGCCTGGAGTTGGTTAGCCTACAATGAGCAGTTCTTC
cdr3_aa: CAWSWLAYNEQFF
v_call: TRBV30
d_call: -
j_call: TRBJ2-1
clone_size: -

cdr3_nt: TGTGCCATCAGCACTCAACAGGGTGAGCGATCACCCCTCCACTTT
cdr3_aa: CAISTQQGERSPLHF
v_call: TRBV10-3
d_call: -
j_call: TRBJ1-6
clone_size: once

cdr3_nt: TGTGCCAGCATCCTGTCCGGGACAGCATACAATGAGCAGTTCTTC
cdr3_aa: CASILSGTAYNEQFF
v_call: TRBV6-5
d_call: TRBD1
j_call: TRBJ2-1
clone_size: -

cdr3_nt: TGTGCCAGCAGCTCGACAGGGGACCACTCTGGGGCCAACGTCCTGACTTTC
cdr3_aa: CASSSTGDHSGANVLTF
v_call: TRBV7-6
d_call: TRBD1
j_call: TRBJ2-6
clone_size: once

cdr3_nt: TGTGCCAGCAGCTTGCAGGGACAGGGCTATGGCTACACCTTC
cdr3_aa: CASSLQGQGYGYTF
v_call: TRBV5-4
d_call: TRBD1
j_call: TRBJ1-2
clone_size: -

cdr3_nt: TGTGCCAGCAGCAAACAGGGCAACACTGAAGCTTTCTTT
cdr3_aa: CASSKQGNTEAFF
v_call: TRBV7-2
d_call: -
j_call: TRBJ1-1
clone_size: -

cdr3_nt: TGTGCCAGCAGCTTGTCCGGCGGGGGGAAGGTGGATACGCAGTATTTT
cdr3_aa: CASSLSGGGKVDTQYF
v_call: TRBV7-6
d_call: TRBD2
j_call: TRBJ2-3
clone_size: -

cdr3_nt: TGTGCCTGGGCCGGCAGTTCGGGGATCGGGGAGCTGTTTTTT
cdr3_aa: CAWAGSSGIGELFF
v_call: TRBV30
d_call: -
j_call: TRBJ2-2
clone_size: -

cdr3_nt: TGTGCCAGCAGCTTGGGCGCTCGCTACGAGCAGTACTTC
cdr3_aa: CASSLGARYEQYF
v_call: TRBV7-2
d_call: -
j_call: TRBJ2-7
clone_size: -

cdr3_nt: TGTGCCTGGAGTTTTAGCTCGAACTATGGCTACACCTTC
cdr3_aa: CAWSFSSNYGYTF
v_call: TRBV30
d_call: -
j_call: TRBJ1-2
clone_size: -

cdr3_nt: TGTGCCAGCAGCTCCATTGACAGGGAACGCGAAAAACTGTTTTTT
cdr3_aa: CASSSIDREREKLFF
v_call: TRBV5-6
d_call: TRBD1
j_call: TRBJ1-4
clone_size: -

cdr3_nt: TGTGCCATCAGTCATACAGGAGACCTAACCTTTAGATCCTACGAGCAGTACTTC
cdr3_aa: CAISHTGDLTFRSYEQYF
v_call: TRBV10-3
d_call: -
j_call: TRBJ2-7
clone_size: -

cdr3_nt: TGTGCCAGCACTCTGTCGGGGAGCTATGGCTACACCTTC
cdr3_aa: CASTLSGSYGYTF
v_call: TRBV12-3/TRBV12-4
d_call: -
j_call: TRBJ1-2
clone_size: -

cdr3_nt: TGTGCCAGCCCCAAGCCTGGAGGGAGGGGACCCTACAATGAGCAGTTCTTC
cdr3_aa: CASPKPGGRGPYNEQFF
v_call: TRBV21-1
d_call: -
j_call: TRBJ2-1
clone_size: -

cdr3_nt: TGTGCCAGCAGTTCGGACAGAACGTATAGCAATCAGCCCCAGCATTTT
cdr3_aa: CASSSDRTYSNQPQHF
v_call: TRBV6-2/TRBV6-3
d_call: -
j_call: TRBJ1-5
clone_size: -

cdr3_nt: TGTGCACTAGGGCTGGACGTAGACTACGAGCAGTACTTC
cdr3_aa: CALGLDVDYEQYF
v_call: TRBV30
d_call: -
j_call: TRBJ2-7
clone_size: -

cdr3_nt: TGCGCCAGCAGCTTGGCCCTAACTGCCGGGAACACTGAAGCTTTCTTT
cdr3_aa: CASSLALTAGNTEAFF
v_call: TRBV5-1
d_call: -
j_call: TRBJ1-1
clone_size: -

cdr3_nt: TGTGCCATTGGACTAGCGGGAGGTTCCGGGGAGCTGTTTTTT
cdr3_aa: CAIGLAGGSGELFF
v_call: TRBV10-3
d_call: TRBD2
j_call: TRBJ2-2
clone_size: -

cdr3_nt: TGTGCCAGCAGTGAAGGACAGAGAGGAAACACCATATATTTT
cdr3_aa: CASSEGQRGNTIYF
v_call: TRBV2
d_call: -
j_call: TRBJ1-3
clone_size: -

cdr3_nt: TGTGCCAGCAGCCCCCGGGTCGGTGGGGAGACCCAGTACTTC
cdr3_aa: CASSPRVGGETQYF
v_call: TRBV9
d_call: -
j_call: TRBJ2-5
clone_size: -

cdr3_nt: TGTGCCAGCACCCAAAGCGGGGGGAAAAATTCACCCCTCCACTTT
cdr3_aa: CASTQSGGKNSPLHF
v_call: TRBV7-8
d_call: -
j_call: TRBJ1-6
clone_size: few

cdr3_nt: TGTGCCAGTAGTATCCCAGGGGGATGGGACAGGGAAACGCCCCAGCATTTT
cdr3_aa: CASSIPGGWDRETPQHF
v_call: TRBV19
d_call: TRBD1
j_call: TRBJ1-5
clone_size: few

cdr3_nt: TGTGCCAGCAGCTTAGCGCATGGGGGCCTAAACTATGGCTACACCTTC
cdr3_aa: CASSLAHGGLNYGYTF
v_call: TRBV7-2
d_call: -
j_call: TRBJ1-2
clone_size: -

cdr3_nt: TGTGCCAGCAGCTCGACTAGCGTCTCCTACAATGAGCAGTTCTTC
cdr3_aa: CASSSTSVSYNEQFF
v_call: TRBV7-2
d_call: TRBD2
j_call: TRBJ2-1
clone_size: -

cdr3_nt: TGTGCCAGCAGCTTAGTTACAGGGAGCATCTACGAGCAGTACTTC
cdr3_aa: CASSLVTGSIYEQYF
v_call: TRBV11-2
d_call: -
j_call: TRBJ2-7
clone_size: -

cdr3_nt: TGTGCCTGGAGTGTACCGGGGGTCTCTAACTATGGCTACACCTTC
cdr3_aa: CAWSVPGVSNYGYTF
v_call: TRBV30
d_call: -
j_call: TRBJ1-2
clone_size: once

cdr3_nt: TGTGCCAGCTCACCGGGACAGTTGAACACTGAAGCTTTCTTT
cdr3_aa: CASSPGQLNTEAFF
v_call: TRBV18
d_call: TRBD1
j_call: TRBJ1-1
clone_size: few

cdr3_nt: TGTGCCAGCAGCTTCCAGGAACCGCGGCCCCAGCATTTT
cdr3_aa: CASSFQEPRPQHF
v_call: TRBV7-9
d_call: -
j_call: TRBJ1-5
clone_size: -

cdr3_nt: TGTGCCAGCACCTCCCAGATTAAGGAGACCCAGTACTTC
cdr3_aa: CASTSQIKETQYF
v_call: TRBV7-2
d_call: -
j_call: TRBJ2-5
clone_size: -

cdr3_nt: TGTGCCAGCAGCTTGGACTTCATCTCCTACGAGCAGTACTTC
cdr3_aa: CASSLDFISYEQYF
v_call: TRBV7-2
d_call: -
j_call: TRBJ2-7
clone_size: -

cdr3_nt: TGTGCCAGCATGCTAGTCGCGCCCACAGATACGCAGTATTTT
cdr3_aa: CASMLVAPTDTQYF
v_call: TRBV7-9
d_call: -
j_call: TRBJ2-3
clone_size: medium-sized

cdr3_nt: TGTGCCAGCAGCCTCACGCGGGGGGCGGGGAATGAAAAACTGTTTTTT
cdr3_aa: CASSLTRGAGNEKLFF
v_call: TRBV4-2
d_call: -
j_call: TRBJ1-4
clone_size: once

cdr3_nt: TGTGCCAGTAGTATAGCAGGACTTAGGGCCGGCAATCAGCCCCAGCATTTT
cdr3_aa: CASSIAGLRAGNQPQHF
v_call: TRBV19
d_call: -
j_call: TRBJ1-5
clone_size: few

cdr3_nt: TGTGCCAGCAGTAAACAGGCTGACTATGGCTACACCTTC
cdr3_aa: CASSKQADYGYTF
v_call: TRBV6-2/TRBV6-3
d_call: -
j_call: TRBJ1-2
clone_size: -

cdr3_nt: TGTGCCAGCAGTCAAACACGCGGGAGGACCCAGTACTTC
cdr3_aa: CASSQTRGRTQYF
v_call: TRBV27
d_call: TRBD2
j_call: TRBJ2-5
clone_size: -

cdr3_nt: TGTGCCAGCAGCGTAGAACCGGACAGCAGATACGAGCAGTACTTC
cdr3_aa: CASSVEPDSRYEQYF
v_call: TRBV9
d_call: -
j_call: TRBJ2-7
clone_size: -

cdr3_nt: TGTGCCAGCAGTTTAACCGGGACAGGGTACCAAGAGACCCAGTACTTC
cdr3_aa: CASSLTGTGYQETQYF
v_call: TRBV27
d_call: TRBD1
j_call: TRBJ2-5
clone_size: -

cdr3_nt: TGTGCCAGCGGGGGAGGGGTGGTGCCTGGGGCCAACGTCCTGACTTTC
cdr3_aa: CASGGGVVPGANVLTF
v_call: TRBV27
d_call: TRBD2
j_call: TRBJ2-6
clone_size: -

cdr3_nt: TGTGCCAGCAATAGGGGTAGCGGGTACTCCTACGAGCAGTACTTC
cdr3_aa: CASNRGSGYSYEQYF
v_call: TRBV27
d_call: TRBD2
j_call: TRBJ2-7
clone_size: -

cdr3_nt: TGTGCCAGCAGTTACCAGTACGAGCAGTACTTC
cdr3_aa: CASSYQYEQYF
v_call: TRBV6-5
d_call: -
j_call: TRBJ2-7
clone_size: -

cdr3_nt: TGCGCCAGCAGCTTGGAATCGGGGGGCGGAGAGCAGTACTTC
cdr3_aa: CASSLESGGGEQYF
v_call: TRBV5-1
d_call: -
j_call: TRBJ2-7
clone_size: -

cdr3_nt: TGTGCCAGCTCAACGGGACAGGGGTCCTACGAGCAGTACTTC
cdr3_aa: CASSTGQGSYEQYF
v_call: TRBV18
d_call: TRBD1
j_call: TRBJ2-7
clone_size: few

cdr3_nt: TGTGCCAGTAGTACTCGGGACACCTCTGGGGAAGCTTTCTTT
cdr3_aa: CASSTRDTSGEAFF
v_call: TRBV19
d_call: -
j_call: TRBJ1-1
clone_size: few

cdr3_nt: TGTGCCAGTAGTATAGGGCCCACAGGCCGCGGCTACTCTGGGGCCAACGTCCTGACTTTC
cdr3_aa: CASSIGPTGRGYSGANVLTF
v_call: TRBV19
d_call: -
j_call: TRBJ2-6
clone_size: -

cdr3_nt: TGTGCCAGCAGTGCCGGGACAGAAAACAATCAGCCCCAGCATTTT
cdr3_aa: CASSAGTENNQPQHF
v_call: TRBV2
d_call: TRBD1
j_call: TRBJ1-5
clone_size: -

cdr3_nt: TGTGCCAGCAGCTTGACAGGCTACGAGCAGTACTTC
cdr3_aa: CASSLTGYEQYF
v_call: TRBV7-9
d_call: -
j_call: TRBJ2-7
clone_size: -

cdr3_nt: TGTGCCTGGAGTCGGACTAGCGGTCACTACAATGAGCAGTTCTTC
cdr3_aa: CAWSRTSGHYNEQFF
v_call: TRBV30
d_call: TRBD2
j_call: TRBJ2-1
clone_size: once

cdr3_nt: TGTGCCAGCTCACCATTGGAGGGGGCGGAGTATGGCTACACCTTC
cdr3_aa: CASSPLEGAEYGYTF
v_call: TRBV18
d_call: TRBD1
j_call: TRBJ1-2
clone_size: -

cdr3_nt: TGTGCCAGCACCCAGGGTTGGAATCAGCCCCAGCATTTT
cdr3_aa: CASTQGWNQPQHF
v_call: TRBV6-5
d_call: -
j_call: TRBJ1-5
clone_size: -

cdr3_nt: TGTGCCACCGGGGGGGGGCGCGATAATTCACCCCTCCACTTT
cdr3_aa: CATGGGRDNSPLHF
v_call: TRBV28
d_call: -
j_call: TRBJ1-6
clone_size: -

cdr3_nt: TGTGCCAGCAGCGAGGGTGGTTCACCCCTCCACTTT
cdr3_aa: CASSEGGSPLHF
v_call: TRBV7-8
d_call: -
j_call: TRBJ1-6
clone_size: -

cdr3_nt: TGTGCCAGCACCCGACAGGGGGCGCGGAATGAGCAGTTCTTC
cdr3_aa: CASTRQGARNEQFF
v_call: TRBV5-6
d_call: TRBD1
j_call: TRBJ2-1
clone_size: -

cdr3_nt: TGTGCCATCAGCACAAGGGCAGGGGCCGGAGGAAACACCATATATTTT
cdr3_aa: CAISTRAGAGGNTIYF
v_call: TRBV10-3
d_call: -
j_call: TRBJ1-3
clone_size: -

cdr3_nt: TGTGCCAGCAGCTTCGGGGACAAAACTAATGAAAAACTGTTTTTT
cdr3_aa: CASSFGDKTNEKLFF
v_call: TRBV7-9
d_call: -
j_call: TRBJ1-4
clone_size: -

cdr3_nt: TGTGCCAGCAGCGACGCGGGGGGGCGAGGCTACACCTTC
cdr3_aa: CASSDAGGRGYTF
v_call: TRBV7-3
d_call: -
j_call: TRBJ1-2
clone_size: -

cdr3_nt: TGTGCCAGCAGACCACAGTACACTGAAGCTTTCTTT
cdr3_aa: CASRPQYTEAFF
v_call: TRBV2
d_call: -
j_call: TRBJ1-1
clone_size: -